These 17 T cell receptor beta chains share one sample of origin, sequenced in a study of cytomegalovirus exposure and HLA in healthy donors (dated by TCRdb to about 2017). Library preparation employed the immunoSEQ multiplex PCR assay. The multiplex PCR relied on a mix of 60 forward primers for TCR Vbeta segments and 13 reverse primers for TCR Jbeta segments. This is the immuneACCESS table as TCRdb keeps it, with only in-frame sequences that have V and J called. A part of the clones is gone; compared with another copy, unresolved V genes explain less than half, and the rest is unexplained. This sample lists roughly 140,000 clones; 79% were detected once. The ten largest clones add up to 5% to 6.5% of the sample. Sequenced input: PBMCs. The source is a man between 50 and 59 years old in good health and CMV-seropositive.

The rearrangement uses TRBV19 and TRBJ2-5, with TRBD1 matching over 11 bases. Germline CDR1 and CDR2: LNHDA and SQIVND (reference sequence). Trimming removed 1 base from V and 4 bases from J; junction bases left unmatched: 2. The CDR3 length is 15 residues. The CDR3, as DNA: TGTGCCAGTAGTATAGGGACAGGGGGCCGAGAGACCCAGTACTTC. This encodes CASSIGTGGRETQYF.

V gene TRBV5-1 combines with J gene TRBJ1-5; the D gene is possibly TRBD1 (6 bases). V dropped 0 bases and J dropped 7 bases, with 11 bases sitting between them. This CDR3 has 14 amino acids. Germline loops: CDR1 SGHRS, CDR2 YFSETQ. The CDR3 sequence: CASSLAAGVQPQHF. CDR3 in DNA: TGCGCCAGCAGCTTGGCGGCAGGGGTACAGCCCCAGCATTTT. Full variable domain (missing parts from reference TRBV5-1 and TRBJ1-5): KAGVTQTPRYLIKTRGQQVTLSCSPISGHRSVSWYQQTPGQGLQFLFEYFSETQRNKGNFPGRFSGRQFSNSRSEMNVSTLELGDSALYLCASSLAAGVQPQHFGDGTRLSIL.

This clone was observed a handful of times. This chain joins TRBV19 and TRBJ2-3, with a tentative D call TRBD2 (6 bases). Trimming took 7 bases from V and 2 from J, leaving 13 bases between them. Germline-derived CDR1 and CDR2 are LNHDA and SQIVND (reference sequence). CDR3 length: 14 amino acids. CDR3 loop: CASKRGKATDTQYF. CDR3 bases: TGTGCCAGTAAACGCGGGAAGGCCACAGATACGCAGTATTTT.

This clone was detected only once. This chain uses TRBV5-1 with TRBJ1-3; a weak D match, TRBD1 (6 bases). Germline loops: CDR1 SGHRS, CDR2 YFSETQ. V was clipped by 5 bases and J by 3 bases, with 15 bases between them. The CDR3 consists of 15 residues. CDR3 amino acids: CASRAEQGSGNTIYF. The CDR3 nucleotides read TGCGCCAGCAGGGCTGAACAGGGTAGTGGAAACACCATATATTTT.

This clone was observed a single time. The chain couples TRBV27 to TRBJ2-5, with D tentatively TRBD1 (5 bases). Trimming took off 1 base at V and 5 bases at J, with 23 bases between the two ends. This CDR3 has 18 residues. Per germline, CDR1 MNHEY and CDR2 SMNVEV (reference sequence). The CDR3 here is CASSLLDPWGRLGETQYF. The CDR3 nucleotides read TGTGCCAGCAGTTTATTGGATCCTTGGGGCCGACTGGGGGAGACCCAGTACTTC.

This chain joins TRBV5-4 and TRBJ2-2, with TRBD2 matching over 7 bases. The CDR3 runs 16 residues. Germline-derived CDR1 and CDR2 are SGHNT and YYREEE (reference sequence). The ends lost 7 bases at V and 1 base at J; junction bases unmatched: 10. CDR3 sequence reads: CASRREGPWNTGELFF. The CDR3 region has the DNA TGTGCCAGCCGGAGGGAGGGCCCGTGGAACACCGGGGAGCTGTTTTTT.

With respect to this clone: One junction end disagrees with the germline gene, perhaps due to a read error. The chain joins TRBV19 to TRBJ2-3, with D perhaps matching TRBD2 (5 bases). Looked up from germline, CDR1 is LNHDA and CDR2 is SQIVND (reference sequence). The CDR3 has 16 residues. The CDR3 is CASSNSKLSSTDTQCF. CDR3 DNA: TGTGCCAGTAGTAACAGCAAACTCTCTAGCACAGATACGCAGTGTTTT.

This clone was observed a single time. J is TRBJ2-3 and V is TRBV5-1; 11 bases are a match to TRBD2. There are 16 residues in the CDR3. In germline, CDR1 is SGHRS, CDR2 YFSETQ. The V segment lost 0 bases and the J segment 4 bases; nucleotides outside the gene matches: 4. The CDR3: CASSLVGTSGADTQYF. In nucleotides, the CDR3 is TGCGCCAGCAGCTTGGTCGGGACTAGCGGAGCAGATACGCAGTATTTT.

This clone was detected only a few times. This rearrangement joins TRBV6-5 to TRBJ1-3; D is possibly TRBD1 (6 bases). The CDR3 is 14 residues long. Germline V gene data show CDR1 as MNHEY and CDR2 as SVGAGI. Deletions cut 10 bases from V and 0 bases from J, with 13 bases between. The CDR3 sequence: CATRGGYSGNTIYF. CDR3 DNA: TGTGCCACGAGGGGGGGATACTCTGGAAACACCATATATTTT.

The chain uses TRBV7-9 and TRBJ2-5; 9 bases line up with TRBD2. TRBJ2-7 matches the DNA end more closely, so the J call is doubtful. CDR3 length equals 15 residues. Germline V gene sequence: CDR1 SEHNR, CDR2 FQNEAQ (reference sequence). CDR3 loop: CASSPGGLASYEQYF. CDR3 bases: TGTGCCAGCAGCCCAGGGGGACTAGCCTCCTACGAGCAGTACTTC.

This sequence joins TRBV5-1 and TRBJ2-7; D is possibly TRBD1 (6 bases). V was clipped by 4 bases and J by 0 bases, with 14 bases between them. The CDR3 is 15 residues long. Germline values: CDR1 SGHRS, CDR2 YFSETQ. Here the CDR3 DNA reads TGCGCCAGCAGCGCGACAGGTACGAGCTCCTACGAGCAGTACTTC. Translated: CASSATGTSSYEQYF.

This rearrangement joins TRBV6-1 to TRBJ1-5, with a weak D call TRBD1 (5 bases). The CDR3 runs 15 residues. CDR1 and CDR2 (germline): MNHNS, SASEGT. Trimming pared 3 bases from V and 1 base from J, leaving 10 bases between. Here the CDR3 reads CASSEKRQSNQPQHF. CDR3 nucleotides: TGTGCCAGCAGTGAGAAACGACAGAGCAATCAGCCCCAGCATTTT.

V is TRBV11-2 and J is TRBJ2-1, with D unresolved. The V end lost 1 base, the J end lost 8 bases, and 12 bases lay between the germline ends. Germline loops: CDR1 SGHAT, CDR2 FQNNGV. The CDR3 has 14 amino acids. For the CDR3, the DNA is TGTGCCAGCAGCTTAGGCGCTAAGATCGATGAGCAGTTCTTC. Protein sequence: CASSLGAKIDEQFF.

This chain uses TRBV10-3 with TRBJ2-1; tentative D call: TRBD1 (5 bases). V shed 2 bases and J shed 7 bases, with 12 bases lying between them. CDR3 length: 14 amino acids. Germline CDR1 is ENHRY and CDR2 is SYGVKD. The CDR3 loop is CAISEGAERNEQFF. The CDR3 DNA reads TGTGCCATCAGTGAGGGGGCTGAGAGGAATGAGCAGTTCTTC.

The gene calls are TRBV27 and TRBJ2-1; TRBD2 matches at 9 bases. The CDR3 sequence is 14 residues long. Germline V CDR1 and CDR2: MNHEY, SMNVEV (reference sequence). V lost 5 bases, J lost 7 bases, and 6 bases stayed unmatched. CDR3 amino acids: CASSLLAGLNEQFF. In DNA form, the CDR3 reads TGTGCCAGCAGTCTGCTAGCGGGGCTGAATGAGCAGTTCTTC.

The V and J genes are TRBV29-1 and TRBJ2-5, with D perhaps matching TRBD2 (5 bases). The end of the DNA fits TRBJ2-7 better, so the J call may be wrong. The CDR3 runs to 12 residues. Germline CDR1 SQVTM, CDR2 ANQGSEA. The CDR3 sequence: CSVGQRTYEQYF. The CDR3 nucleotides are TGCAGCGTTGGCCAGCGGACCTACGAGCAGTACTTC.

The CDR3 DNA follows: TGTGCCAGCTCACGTGCGGGCAACACTGAAGCTTTCTTT. Its translation is CASSRAGNTEAFF. The rearrangement uses TRBV18 and TRBJ1-1; D not resolved. CDR1 and CDR2 (germline): KGHSH, LQKENI. The CDR3 has 13 amino acids. The ends were cut back, 4 bases at V and 2 bases at J, with 8 bases in the middle.